These T cell receptor beta chains were read from a single sample in a study of shared clonotypes between healthy human individuals. Clones were sequenced by immunoSEQ multiplex PCR, and TCRdb holds only the in-frame ones, with some missing. This table holds about 680,000 clones, around 73% found once. Material for sequencing was memory CD4+ T cells sorted from blood. These receptors were collected from a woman aged 30 to 39 in good health. The CDR3 runs from the conserved cysteine through the conserved F or W. D genes are given only for firm matches. Clone size appears in some rows only: once, few, many, or a class for an expanded clone.

J,size,D,V,length,DNA,CDR3
TRBJ1-1,few,NA,TRBV27,13,TGTGCCAGCAGCAAGGAGATTAACACTGAAGCTTTCTTT,CASSKEINTEAFF
TRBJ2-7,NA,NA,TRBV7-8,13,TGTGCCAGCAGCCCCCGGGCCCCCGGCGAGCAGTACTTC,CASSPRAPGEQYF
TRBJ1-1,NA,NA,TRBV7-2,15,TGTGCCAGCAGCTTTCGAGGAGGGTTGAACACTGAAGCTTTCTTT,CASSFRGGLNTEAFF
TRBJ2-1,once,TRBD2,TRBV14,16,TGTGCCAGCAGCCAGAGCTGGCTAGCGGGGCGACATGAGCAGTTCTTC,CASSQSWLAGRHEQFF
TRBJ1-1,NA,TRBD1,TRBV7-9,14,TGTGCCAGCAGCTTCGCGGACAGGAGCACTGAAGCTTTCTTT,CASSFADRSTEAFF
TRBJ2-6,many,TRBD2,TRBV14,20,TGTGCCAGCAGCCAAGATCGGCCCGGGGGGGAGTACTCTGGGGCCAACGTCCTGACTTTC,CASSQDRPGGEYSGANVLTF
TRBJ2-7,NA,NA,TRBV6-7,14,TGTGCCAGCAGTCCCGGGACCGGCCCTTACGAGCAGTACTTC,CASSPGTGPYEQYF
TRBJ2-7,NA,TRBD1,TRBV29-1,12,TGCAGCGCGGGCAGGGGGACCTACGAGCAGTACTTC,CSAGRGTYEQYF
TRBJ2-1,NA,NA,TRBV2,13,TGTGCCAGCAGTGATTTACTGAGCGATGAGCAGTTCTTC,CASSDLLSDEQFF
TRBJ2-7,NA,NA,TRBV6-5,14,TGTGCCAGCAGTGGGGGACTGCCCTCCTACGAGCAGTACTTC,CASSGGLPSYEQYF
TRBJ2-7,NA,TRBD1,TRBV11-3,12,TGTGCCAGCCGTCAGGGGGCGGGGGAGCAGTACTTC,CASRQGAGEQYF
TRBJ2-1,NA,NA,TRBV7-2,14,TGTGCCAGCGGCGGTTCGCGCTCCTACAATGAGCAGTTCTTC,CASGGSRSYNEQFF
TRBJ2-7,once,TRBD2,TRBV5-1,18,TGCGCCAGCAGCTTGTGGGGTCCCTCTAGCGGACTTTCCTACGAGCAGTACTTC,CASSLWGPSSGLSYEQYF
TRBJ2-7,NA,TRBD2,TRBV15,16,TGTGCCACCAGCAGTTCCTCCGGGACTAGGGGCTACGAGCAGTACTTC,CATSSSSGTRGYEQYF
TRBJ2-2,NA,NA,TRBV9,15,TGTGCCAGCAGCGTATCTCGGCGCAACACCGGGGAGCTGTTTTTT,CASSVSRRNTGELFF
TRBJ2-5,NA,NA,TRBV28,14,TGTGCCACCCTAAGGTATACAGCGAGAGAGACCCAGTACTTC,CATLRYTARETQYF
TRBJ2-7,NA,NA,TRBV5-6,15,TGTGCCAGCAGCCGCCCAGGACAGAATTCCTACGAGCAGTACTTC,CASSRPGQNSYEQYF